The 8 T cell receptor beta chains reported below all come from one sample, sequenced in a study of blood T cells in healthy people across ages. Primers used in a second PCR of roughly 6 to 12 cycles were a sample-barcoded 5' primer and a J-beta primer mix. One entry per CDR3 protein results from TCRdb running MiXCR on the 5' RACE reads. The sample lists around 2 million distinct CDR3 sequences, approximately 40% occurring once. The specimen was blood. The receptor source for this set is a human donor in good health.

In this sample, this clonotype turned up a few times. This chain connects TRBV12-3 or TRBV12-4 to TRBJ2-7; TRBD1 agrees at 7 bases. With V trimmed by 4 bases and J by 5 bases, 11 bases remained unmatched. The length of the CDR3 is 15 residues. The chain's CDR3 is CASSSNRGMSNEQYF. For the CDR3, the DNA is TGTGCCAGCAGTTCCAACAGGGGTATGTCGAACGAGCAGTACTTC.

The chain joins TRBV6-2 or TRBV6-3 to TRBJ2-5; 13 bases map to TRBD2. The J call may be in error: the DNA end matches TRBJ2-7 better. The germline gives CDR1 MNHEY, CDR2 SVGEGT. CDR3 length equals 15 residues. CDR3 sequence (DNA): TGTGCCAGCAGTCGCGGGACTAGCGGGGTTCACGAGCAGTACTTC. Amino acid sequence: CASSRGTSGVHEQYF.

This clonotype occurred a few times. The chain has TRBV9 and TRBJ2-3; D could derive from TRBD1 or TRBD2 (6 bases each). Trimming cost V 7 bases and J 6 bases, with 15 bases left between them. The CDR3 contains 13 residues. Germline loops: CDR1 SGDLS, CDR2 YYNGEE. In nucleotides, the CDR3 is TGTGCCAGCGCCTTGGGGGGCGGGGATACGCAGTATTTT. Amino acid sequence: CASALGGGDTQYF.

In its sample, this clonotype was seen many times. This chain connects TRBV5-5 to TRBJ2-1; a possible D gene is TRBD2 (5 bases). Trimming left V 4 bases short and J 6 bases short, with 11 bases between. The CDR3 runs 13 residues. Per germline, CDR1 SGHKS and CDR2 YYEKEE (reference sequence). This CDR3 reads CASSAAGSNEQFF. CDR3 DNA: TGTGCCAGCAGCGCCGCTGGGAGCAATGAGCAGTTCTTC.

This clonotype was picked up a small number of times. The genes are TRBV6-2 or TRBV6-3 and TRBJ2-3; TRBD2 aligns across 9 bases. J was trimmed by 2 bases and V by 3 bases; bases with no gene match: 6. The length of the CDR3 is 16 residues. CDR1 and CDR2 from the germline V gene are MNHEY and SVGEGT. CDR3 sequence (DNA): TGTGCCAGCAGTTATCAGCGGGGGGACTTCACAGATACGCAGTATTTT. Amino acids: CASSYQRGDFTDTQYF.

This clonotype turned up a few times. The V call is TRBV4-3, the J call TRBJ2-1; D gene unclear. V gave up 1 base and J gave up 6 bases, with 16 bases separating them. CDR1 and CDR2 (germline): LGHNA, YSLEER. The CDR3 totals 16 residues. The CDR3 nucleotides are TGCGCCAGCAGCCAAGTTTTTCGAGAGGTTGGCAATGAGCAGTTCTTC. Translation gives CASSQVFREVGNEQFF.

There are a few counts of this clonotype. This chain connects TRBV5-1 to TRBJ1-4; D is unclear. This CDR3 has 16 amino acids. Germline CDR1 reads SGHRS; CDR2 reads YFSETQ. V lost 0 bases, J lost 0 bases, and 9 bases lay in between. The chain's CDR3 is CASSLVSGATNEKLFF. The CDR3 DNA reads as TGCGCCAGCAGCTTGGTATCGGGTGCAACTAATGAAAAACTGTTTTTT.

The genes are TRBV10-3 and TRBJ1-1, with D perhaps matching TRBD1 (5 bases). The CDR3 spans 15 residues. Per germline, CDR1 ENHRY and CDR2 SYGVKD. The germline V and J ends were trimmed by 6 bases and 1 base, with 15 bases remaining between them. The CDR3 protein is CAIRGDGLANTEAFF. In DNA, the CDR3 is TGTGCCATCAGGGGGGATGGGCTGGCGAACACTGAAGCTTTCTTT.